The subject of this entry is one T cell receptor (beta chain). The ends were cut back, 0 bases at V and 6 bases at J, with 20 bases in the middle. Germline values: CDR1 MNHEY, CDR2 SVGAGI. The CDR3 totals 17 residues. Unique molecular identifiers were incorporated when the TCRbeta library was constructed. TCRdb re-called the PCR reads through MiXCR, storing one row per CDR3 protein. Here the sample spans 200,000 to 250,000 distinct CDR3 sequences, about a tenth being singletons. The record originates from a study of T-cell reconstitution after alpha-beta-depleted transplantation in children. Sequences were derived from PBMCs from the stem cell graft donor, sampled from the stem cell graft. The genes are TRBV6-5 and TRBJ1-2; D gene uncertain. This clonotype was obtained from a human donor who donated a stem cell graft to a child with acute lymphoblastic leukemia. This CDR3 reads CASSYSPGDYSFHGYTF. In DNA form, the CDR3 reads TGTGCCAGCAGTTACTCACCGGGAGACTACTCGTTTCATGGCTACACCTTC.